One TCR beta chain is described in this entry. Its antigen is undetermined. Autologous stem cell transplantation was followed by relapse in every patient, and brentuximab vedotin exposure varied. Complete response, partial response or progressive disease constituted the best response categories observed. This sample is part of a study of PD-1 blockade in classical Hodgkin lymphoma. Sequenced by immunoSEQ multiplex PCR; TCRdb stores in-frame clones only, minus some. The sample includes around 25,000 clones, roughly 68% of them seen just once. Germline CDR1 SEHNR, CDR2 FQNEAQ (reference sequence). Trimming pared 1 base from V and 4 bases from J, leaving 16 bases between. The CDR3 sequence is 16 residues long. Findings and caveats of the study: Patients starting nivolumab less than 1 year after ASCT had lower diversity and were excluded from later analyses. CD4+ but not CD8+ TCR diversity rose significantly by C4D1. Complete responders' diversity at baseline resembled that of newly diagnosed patients.

The input for sequencing was peripheral blood mononuclear cells (PBMCs), taken before the second cycle of nivolumab. The clonotype originates from a human donor with classical Hodgkin lymphoma. The V and J genes are TRBV7-9 and TRBJ1-1; D is perhaps TRBD1 (5 bases). CDR3 protein: CASSLEQTVQGTEAFF. In nucleotides, the CDR3 is TGTGCCAGCAGCTTAGAACAGACAGTCCAGGGCACTGAAGCTTTCTTT.